This TCR beta chain was retrieved from a study of cytomegalovirus exposure and HLA in healthy donors. Study-level results: Cytomegalovirus-associated status was assigned to more than 150 TCR beta chains. It was found in a later analysis that first-cohort TCR clusters tended to co-occur in the 100 to 150 validation repertoires. A few CMV-associated chains proved CMV antigen-specific in vitro.

Comment on this clone: Its antigen remains unknown.

This CDR3 is 15 amino acids long. From germline, CDR1 is SGHRS and CDR2 YFSETQ. V was pared by 0 bases and J by 6 bases, with 6 bases of the junction left unmatched. Method: immunoSEQ multiplex PCR; TCRdb's copy keeps in-frame clones and lacks some. The sample records 150,000 or so clones, 65% to 90% being singletons. This sequence was found in a man in his late teens or twenties in good health and CMV-seropositive. The chain is built from TRBV5-1 and TRBJ2-7; TRBD2 matches 10 bases. The specimen was PBMCs. The CDR3 DNA follows: TGCGCCAGCAGCTTGGGTCTAGCGGGAGTAAGCGAGCAGTACTTC. It codes for CASSLGLAGVSEQYF.